The clone carrying this T cell receptor beta chain was detected only a few times. The antigen is not known. The data stem from a study of T cell repertoires in cytomegalovirus infection. Study in general: Shared public TCR beta signatures pointed to both CMV infection and a matching HLA type.

The CDR3 is 16 amino acids. Trimming shortened V by 1 base and J by 2 bases, and 12 bases separated the two germline ends. CDR1 is SGHTA, CDR2 FQGNSA, per germline. TCRdb reprocessed the reads via MiXCR and lists one record per CDR3 protein. The table shows around 130,000 distinct CDR3 sequences, with roughly a quarter occurring only once. This TCR came from a human donor in good health (CMV status not recorded). Some clones in this sample may be carry-over from other donors' samples. The chain has TRBV7-2 and TRBJ1-5; tentatively, D is TRBD1 (6 bases). The sequencing sample was made of PBMCs, sequenced either directly or after in vitro stimulation (not recorded which). The CDR3 sequence is CASSLGRGMGNQPQHF. As DNA, the CDR3 is TGTGCCAGCAGCTTAGGCAGGGGAATGGGCAATCAGCCCCAGCATTTT.